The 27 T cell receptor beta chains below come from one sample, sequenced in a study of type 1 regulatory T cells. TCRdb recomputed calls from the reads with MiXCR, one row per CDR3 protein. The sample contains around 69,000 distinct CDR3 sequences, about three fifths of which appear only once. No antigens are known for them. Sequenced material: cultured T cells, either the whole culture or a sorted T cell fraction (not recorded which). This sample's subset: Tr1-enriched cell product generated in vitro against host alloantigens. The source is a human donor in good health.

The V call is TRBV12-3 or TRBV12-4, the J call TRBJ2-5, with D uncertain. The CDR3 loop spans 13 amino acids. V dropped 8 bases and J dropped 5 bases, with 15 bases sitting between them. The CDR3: CASAGSRIETQYF. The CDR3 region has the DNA TGTGCCAGCGCAGGATCGCGTATCGAGACCCAGTACTTC.

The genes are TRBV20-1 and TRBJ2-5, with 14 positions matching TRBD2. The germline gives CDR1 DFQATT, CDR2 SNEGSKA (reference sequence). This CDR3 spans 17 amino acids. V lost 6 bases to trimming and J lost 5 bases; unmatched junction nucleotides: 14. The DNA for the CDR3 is TGCAGTGCCAACCCGACTAGACTAGCGGGAGGGCCGGAGACCCAGTACTTC. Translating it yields CSANPTRLAGGPETQYF.

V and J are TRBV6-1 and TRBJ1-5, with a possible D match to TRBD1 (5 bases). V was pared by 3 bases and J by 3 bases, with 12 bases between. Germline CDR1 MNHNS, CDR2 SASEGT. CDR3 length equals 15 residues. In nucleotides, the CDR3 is TGTGCCAGCAGTGACGGGACGGTTTTCAATCAGCCCCAGCATTTT. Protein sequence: CASSDGTVFNQPQHF.

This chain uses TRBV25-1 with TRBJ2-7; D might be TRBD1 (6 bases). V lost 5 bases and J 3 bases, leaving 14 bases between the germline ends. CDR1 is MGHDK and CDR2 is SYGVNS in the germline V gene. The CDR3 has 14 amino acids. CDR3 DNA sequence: TGTGCCAGCAGTTCTCTTTCGGGACACTACGAGCAGTACTTC. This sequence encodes CASSSLSGHYEQYF.

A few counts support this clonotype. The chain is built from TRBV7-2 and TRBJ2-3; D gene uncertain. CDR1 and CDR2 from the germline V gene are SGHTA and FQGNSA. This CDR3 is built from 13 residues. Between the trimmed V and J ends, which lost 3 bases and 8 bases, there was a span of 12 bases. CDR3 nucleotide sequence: TGTGCCAGCAGCTTTGGCATCCCTGGTACGCAGTATTTT. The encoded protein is CASSFGIPGTQYF.

CDR3 nucleotide sequence: TGTGCCAGCAGTTTAGCGCTCCTAGCGGGGGTTTTAGCCAAAAACATTCAGTACTTC. Amino acid sequence: CASSLALLAGVLAKNIQYF. The chain couples TRBV12-3 or TRBV12-4 to TRBJ2-4, with TRBD2 matching 10 bases. The length of the CDR3 is 19 residues. V lost 0 bases to trimming and J lost 0 bases; unmatched junction nucleotides: 8.

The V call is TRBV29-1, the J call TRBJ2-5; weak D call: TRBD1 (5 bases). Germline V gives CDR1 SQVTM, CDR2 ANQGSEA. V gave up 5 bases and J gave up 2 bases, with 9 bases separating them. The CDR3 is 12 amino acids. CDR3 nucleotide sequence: TGCAGCGTTACGCGGACACAAGAGACCCAGTACTTC. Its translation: CSVTRTQETQYF.

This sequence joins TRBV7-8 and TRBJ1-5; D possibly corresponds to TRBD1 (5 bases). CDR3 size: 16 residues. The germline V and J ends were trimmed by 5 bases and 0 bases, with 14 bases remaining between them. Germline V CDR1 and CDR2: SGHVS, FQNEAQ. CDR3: CASSPQDPLSNQPQHF. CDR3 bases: TGTGCCAGCAGCCCACAGGACCCCCTTAGCAATCAGCCCCAGCATTTT.

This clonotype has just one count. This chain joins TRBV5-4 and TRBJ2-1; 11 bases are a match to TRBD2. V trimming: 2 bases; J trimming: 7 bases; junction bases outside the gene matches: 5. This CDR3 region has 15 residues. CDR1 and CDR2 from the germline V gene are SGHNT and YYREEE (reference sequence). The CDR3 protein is CASSLLAGVLNEQFF. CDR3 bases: TGTGCCAGCAGCTTACTAGCGGGAGTTTTGAATGAGCAGTTCTTC.

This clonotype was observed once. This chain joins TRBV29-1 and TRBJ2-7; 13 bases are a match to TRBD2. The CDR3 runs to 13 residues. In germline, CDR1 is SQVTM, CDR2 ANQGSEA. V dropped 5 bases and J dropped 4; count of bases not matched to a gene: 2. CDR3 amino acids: CSVWTSGSYEQYF. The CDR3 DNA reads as TGCAGCGTTTGGACTAGCGGGAGTTACGAGCAGTACTTC.

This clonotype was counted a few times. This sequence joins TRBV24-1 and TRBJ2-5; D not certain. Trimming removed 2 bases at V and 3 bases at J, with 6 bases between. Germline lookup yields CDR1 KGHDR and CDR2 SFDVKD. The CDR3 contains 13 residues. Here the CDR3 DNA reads TGTGCCACCAGTGATTACCCGGAAGAGACCCAGTACTTC. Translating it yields CATSDYPEETQYF.

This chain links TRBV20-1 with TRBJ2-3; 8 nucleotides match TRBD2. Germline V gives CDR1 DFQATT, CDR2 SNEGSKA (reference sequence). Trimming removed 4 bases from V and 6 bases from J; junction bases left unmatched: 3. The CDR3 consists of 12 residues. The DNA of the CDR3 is TGCAGTGCTAAAGCGGGAGACGATACGCAGTATTTT. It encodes CSAKAGDDTQYF.

CDR3 region: CASSLDRLGNTGELFF. The CDR3 coding sequence is TGTGCCAGCAGCTTAGATAGGCTGGGTAACACCGGGGAGCTGTTTTTT. The chain couples TRBV11-2 to TRBJ2-2; D call uncertain. Germline V gene sequence: CDR1 SGHAT, CDR2 FQNNGV. V was shortened by 0 bases and J by 2 bases, with 10 bases between the two germline ends. The CDR3 is 16 amino acids.

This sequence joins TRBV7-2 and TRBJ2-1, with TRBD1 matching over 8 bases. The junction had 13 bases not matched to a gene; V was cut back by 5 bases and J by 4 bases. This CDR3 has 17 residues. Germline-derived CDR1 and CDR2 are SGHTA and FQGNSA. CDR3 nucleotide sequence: TGTGCCAGCAGCATTATAGGCCGCAGGGGGCCATACAATGAGCAGTTCTTC. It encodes CASSIIGRRGPYNEQFF. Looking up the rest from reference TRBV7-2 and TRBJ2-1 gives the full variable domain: GAGVSQSPSNKVTEKGKDVELRCDPISGHTALYWYRQSLGQGLEFLIYFQGNSAPDKSGLPSDRFSAERTGGSVSTLTIQRTQQEDSAVYLCASSIIGRRGPYNEQFFGPGTRLTVL.

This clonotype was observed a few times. CDR3 sequence reads: CSATDRGTDTQYF. DNA for the CDR3: TGCAGTGCTACTGACAGGGGGACAGATACGCAGTATTTT. The chain carries TRBV20-1 and TRBJ2-3, with 9 bases that match TRBD1. CDR1 and CDR2 (germline): DFQATT, SNEGSKA (reference sequence). V was clipped by 4 bases and J by 3 bases; unmatched bases: 2. The CDR3 extends over 13 amino acids.

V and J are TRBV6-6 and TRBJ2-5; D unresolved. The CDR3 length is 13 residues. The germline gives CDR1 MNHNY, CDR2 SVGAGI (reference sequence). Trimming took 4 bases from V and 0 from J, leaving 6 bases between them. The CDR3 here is CASSSQYQETQYF. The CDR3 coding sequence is TGTGCCAGCAGTTCCCAGTACCAAGAGACCCAGTACTTC.

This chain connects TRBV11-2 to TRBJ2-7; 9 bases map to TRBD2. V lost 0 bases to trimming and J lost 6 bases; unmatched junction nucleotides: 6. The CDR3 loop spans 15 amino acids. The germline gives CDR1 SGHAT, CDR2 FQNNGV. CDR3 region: CASSLDPAGGAEQYF. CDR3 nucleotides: TGTGCCAGCAGCTTAGACCCAGCGGGAGGAGCCGAGCAGTACTTC.

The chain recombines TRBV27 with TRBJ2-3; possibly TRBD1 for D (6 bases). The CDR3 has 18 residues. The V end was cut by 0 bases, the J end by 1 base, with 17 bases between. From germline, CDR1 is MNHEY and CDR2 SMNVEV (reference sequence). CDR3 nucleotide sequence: TGTGCCAGCAGTTTATCTTCAGTATCCGGGACACGCACAGATACGCAGTATTTT. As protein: CASSLSSVSGTRTDTQYF.

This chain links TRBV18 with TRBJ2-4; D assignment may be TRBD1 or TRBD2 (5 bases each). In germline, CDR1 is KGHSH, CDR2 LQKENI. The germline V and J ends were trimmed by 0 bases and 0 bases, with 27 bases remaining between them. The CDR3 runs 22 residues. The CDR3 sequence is CASSPPRQPRFSEGLAKNIQYF. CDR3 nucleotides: TGTGCCAGCTCACCACCGAGACAGCCGAGGTTCTCTGAGGGCTTAGCCAAAAACATTCAGTACTTC.

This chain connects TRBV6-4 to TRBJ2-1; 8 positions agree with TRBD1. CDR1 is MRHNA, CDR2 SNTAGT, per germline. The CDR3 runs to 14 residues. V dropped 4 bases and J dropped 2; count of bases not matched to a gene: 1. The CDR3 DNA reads TGTGCCAGCAGTGCAGGGGGCGCCTACAATGAGCAGTTCTTC. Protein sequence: CASSAGGAYNEQFF.

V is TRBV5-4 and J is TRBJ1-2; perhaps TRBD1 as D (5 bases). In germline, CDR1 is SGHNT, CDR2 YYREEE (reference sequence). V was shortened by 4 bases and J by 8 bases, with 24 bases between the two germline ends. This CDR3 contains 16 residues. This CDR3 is CASSPFGGSQGRGYTF. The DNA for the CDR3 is TGTGCCAGCAGCCCCTTTGGTGGATCCCAGGGTCGGGGCTACACCTTC.

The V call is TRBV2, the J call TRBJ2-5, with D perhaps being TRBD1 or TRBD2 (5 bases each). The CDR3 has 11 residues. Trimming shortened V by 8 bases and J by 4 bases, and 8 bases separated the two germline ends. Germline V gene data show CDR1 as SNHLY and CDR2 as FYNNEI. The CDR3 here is CASLGGETQYF. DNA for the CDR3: TGTGCCAGCCTTGGGGGAGAGACCCAGTACTTC.

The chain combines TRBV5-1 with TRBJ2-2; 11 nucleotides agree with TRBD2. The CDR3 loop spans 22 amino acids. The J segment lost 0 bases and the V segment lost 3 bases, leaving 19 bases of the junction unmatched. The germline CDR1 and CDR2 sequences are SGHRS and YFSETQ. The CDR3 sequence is CASSWVVSHSGRANSNTGELFF. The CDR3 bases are TGCGCCAGCAGCTGGGTCGTAAGCCATAGCGGGAGGGCCAATTCGAACACCGGGGAGCTGTTTTTT. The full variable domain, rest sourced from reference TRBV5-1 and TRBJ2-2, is KAGVTQTPRYLIKTRGQQVTLSCSPISGHRSVSWYQQTPGQGLQFLFEYFSETQRNKGNFPGRFSGRQFSNSRSEMNVSTLELGDSALYLCASSWVVSHSGRANSNTGELFFGEGSRLTVL.

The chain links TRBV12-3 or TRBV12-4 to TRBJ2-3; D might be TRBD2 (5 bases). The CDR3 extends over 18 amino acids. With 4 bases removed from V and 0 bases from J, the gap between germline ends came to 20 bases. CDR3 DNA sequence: TGTGCCAGCAGTTCAACCCGGGTGGGCGGACTCAGCACAGATACGCAGTATTTT. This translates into CASSSTRVGGLSTDTQYF.

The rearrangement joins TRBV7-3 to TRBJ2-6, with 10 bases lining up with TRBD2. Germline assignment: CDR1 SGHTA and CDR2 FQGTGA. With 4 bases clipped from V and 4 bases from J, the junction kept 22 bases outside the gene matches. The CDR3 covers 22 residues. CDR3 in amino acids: CASSSTPLGWSGRAAGANVLTF. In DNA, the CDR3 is TGTGCCAGCAGCTCCACCCCCCTAGGGTGGAGCGGGAGGGCCGCCGGGGCCAACGTCCTGACTTTC.

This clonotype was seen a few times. CDR3 amino acids: CASSPQGQGHTEAFF. The CDR3 coding sequence is TGTGCCAGCAGCCCCCAAGGACAGGGGCACACTGAAGCTTTCTTT. The V gene is TRBV7-9, the J gene TRBJ1-1; 9 bases match TRBD1. Per the germline V gene, CDR1 is SEHNR and CDR2 is FQNEAQ (reference sequence). V was pared by 5 bases and J by 3 bases, with 7 bases of the junction left unmatched. This CDR3 is built from 15 residues.

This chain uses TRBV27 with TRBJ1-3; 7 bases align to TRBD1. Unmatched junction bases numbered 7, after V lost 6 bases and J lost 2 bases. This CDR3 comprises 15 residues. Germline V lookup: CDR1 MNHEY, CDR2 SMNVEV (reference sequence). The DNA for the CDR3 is TGTGCCAGCAGACTGGCCGGGACAGCTGGAAACACCATATATTTT. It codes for CASRLAGTAGNTIYF.